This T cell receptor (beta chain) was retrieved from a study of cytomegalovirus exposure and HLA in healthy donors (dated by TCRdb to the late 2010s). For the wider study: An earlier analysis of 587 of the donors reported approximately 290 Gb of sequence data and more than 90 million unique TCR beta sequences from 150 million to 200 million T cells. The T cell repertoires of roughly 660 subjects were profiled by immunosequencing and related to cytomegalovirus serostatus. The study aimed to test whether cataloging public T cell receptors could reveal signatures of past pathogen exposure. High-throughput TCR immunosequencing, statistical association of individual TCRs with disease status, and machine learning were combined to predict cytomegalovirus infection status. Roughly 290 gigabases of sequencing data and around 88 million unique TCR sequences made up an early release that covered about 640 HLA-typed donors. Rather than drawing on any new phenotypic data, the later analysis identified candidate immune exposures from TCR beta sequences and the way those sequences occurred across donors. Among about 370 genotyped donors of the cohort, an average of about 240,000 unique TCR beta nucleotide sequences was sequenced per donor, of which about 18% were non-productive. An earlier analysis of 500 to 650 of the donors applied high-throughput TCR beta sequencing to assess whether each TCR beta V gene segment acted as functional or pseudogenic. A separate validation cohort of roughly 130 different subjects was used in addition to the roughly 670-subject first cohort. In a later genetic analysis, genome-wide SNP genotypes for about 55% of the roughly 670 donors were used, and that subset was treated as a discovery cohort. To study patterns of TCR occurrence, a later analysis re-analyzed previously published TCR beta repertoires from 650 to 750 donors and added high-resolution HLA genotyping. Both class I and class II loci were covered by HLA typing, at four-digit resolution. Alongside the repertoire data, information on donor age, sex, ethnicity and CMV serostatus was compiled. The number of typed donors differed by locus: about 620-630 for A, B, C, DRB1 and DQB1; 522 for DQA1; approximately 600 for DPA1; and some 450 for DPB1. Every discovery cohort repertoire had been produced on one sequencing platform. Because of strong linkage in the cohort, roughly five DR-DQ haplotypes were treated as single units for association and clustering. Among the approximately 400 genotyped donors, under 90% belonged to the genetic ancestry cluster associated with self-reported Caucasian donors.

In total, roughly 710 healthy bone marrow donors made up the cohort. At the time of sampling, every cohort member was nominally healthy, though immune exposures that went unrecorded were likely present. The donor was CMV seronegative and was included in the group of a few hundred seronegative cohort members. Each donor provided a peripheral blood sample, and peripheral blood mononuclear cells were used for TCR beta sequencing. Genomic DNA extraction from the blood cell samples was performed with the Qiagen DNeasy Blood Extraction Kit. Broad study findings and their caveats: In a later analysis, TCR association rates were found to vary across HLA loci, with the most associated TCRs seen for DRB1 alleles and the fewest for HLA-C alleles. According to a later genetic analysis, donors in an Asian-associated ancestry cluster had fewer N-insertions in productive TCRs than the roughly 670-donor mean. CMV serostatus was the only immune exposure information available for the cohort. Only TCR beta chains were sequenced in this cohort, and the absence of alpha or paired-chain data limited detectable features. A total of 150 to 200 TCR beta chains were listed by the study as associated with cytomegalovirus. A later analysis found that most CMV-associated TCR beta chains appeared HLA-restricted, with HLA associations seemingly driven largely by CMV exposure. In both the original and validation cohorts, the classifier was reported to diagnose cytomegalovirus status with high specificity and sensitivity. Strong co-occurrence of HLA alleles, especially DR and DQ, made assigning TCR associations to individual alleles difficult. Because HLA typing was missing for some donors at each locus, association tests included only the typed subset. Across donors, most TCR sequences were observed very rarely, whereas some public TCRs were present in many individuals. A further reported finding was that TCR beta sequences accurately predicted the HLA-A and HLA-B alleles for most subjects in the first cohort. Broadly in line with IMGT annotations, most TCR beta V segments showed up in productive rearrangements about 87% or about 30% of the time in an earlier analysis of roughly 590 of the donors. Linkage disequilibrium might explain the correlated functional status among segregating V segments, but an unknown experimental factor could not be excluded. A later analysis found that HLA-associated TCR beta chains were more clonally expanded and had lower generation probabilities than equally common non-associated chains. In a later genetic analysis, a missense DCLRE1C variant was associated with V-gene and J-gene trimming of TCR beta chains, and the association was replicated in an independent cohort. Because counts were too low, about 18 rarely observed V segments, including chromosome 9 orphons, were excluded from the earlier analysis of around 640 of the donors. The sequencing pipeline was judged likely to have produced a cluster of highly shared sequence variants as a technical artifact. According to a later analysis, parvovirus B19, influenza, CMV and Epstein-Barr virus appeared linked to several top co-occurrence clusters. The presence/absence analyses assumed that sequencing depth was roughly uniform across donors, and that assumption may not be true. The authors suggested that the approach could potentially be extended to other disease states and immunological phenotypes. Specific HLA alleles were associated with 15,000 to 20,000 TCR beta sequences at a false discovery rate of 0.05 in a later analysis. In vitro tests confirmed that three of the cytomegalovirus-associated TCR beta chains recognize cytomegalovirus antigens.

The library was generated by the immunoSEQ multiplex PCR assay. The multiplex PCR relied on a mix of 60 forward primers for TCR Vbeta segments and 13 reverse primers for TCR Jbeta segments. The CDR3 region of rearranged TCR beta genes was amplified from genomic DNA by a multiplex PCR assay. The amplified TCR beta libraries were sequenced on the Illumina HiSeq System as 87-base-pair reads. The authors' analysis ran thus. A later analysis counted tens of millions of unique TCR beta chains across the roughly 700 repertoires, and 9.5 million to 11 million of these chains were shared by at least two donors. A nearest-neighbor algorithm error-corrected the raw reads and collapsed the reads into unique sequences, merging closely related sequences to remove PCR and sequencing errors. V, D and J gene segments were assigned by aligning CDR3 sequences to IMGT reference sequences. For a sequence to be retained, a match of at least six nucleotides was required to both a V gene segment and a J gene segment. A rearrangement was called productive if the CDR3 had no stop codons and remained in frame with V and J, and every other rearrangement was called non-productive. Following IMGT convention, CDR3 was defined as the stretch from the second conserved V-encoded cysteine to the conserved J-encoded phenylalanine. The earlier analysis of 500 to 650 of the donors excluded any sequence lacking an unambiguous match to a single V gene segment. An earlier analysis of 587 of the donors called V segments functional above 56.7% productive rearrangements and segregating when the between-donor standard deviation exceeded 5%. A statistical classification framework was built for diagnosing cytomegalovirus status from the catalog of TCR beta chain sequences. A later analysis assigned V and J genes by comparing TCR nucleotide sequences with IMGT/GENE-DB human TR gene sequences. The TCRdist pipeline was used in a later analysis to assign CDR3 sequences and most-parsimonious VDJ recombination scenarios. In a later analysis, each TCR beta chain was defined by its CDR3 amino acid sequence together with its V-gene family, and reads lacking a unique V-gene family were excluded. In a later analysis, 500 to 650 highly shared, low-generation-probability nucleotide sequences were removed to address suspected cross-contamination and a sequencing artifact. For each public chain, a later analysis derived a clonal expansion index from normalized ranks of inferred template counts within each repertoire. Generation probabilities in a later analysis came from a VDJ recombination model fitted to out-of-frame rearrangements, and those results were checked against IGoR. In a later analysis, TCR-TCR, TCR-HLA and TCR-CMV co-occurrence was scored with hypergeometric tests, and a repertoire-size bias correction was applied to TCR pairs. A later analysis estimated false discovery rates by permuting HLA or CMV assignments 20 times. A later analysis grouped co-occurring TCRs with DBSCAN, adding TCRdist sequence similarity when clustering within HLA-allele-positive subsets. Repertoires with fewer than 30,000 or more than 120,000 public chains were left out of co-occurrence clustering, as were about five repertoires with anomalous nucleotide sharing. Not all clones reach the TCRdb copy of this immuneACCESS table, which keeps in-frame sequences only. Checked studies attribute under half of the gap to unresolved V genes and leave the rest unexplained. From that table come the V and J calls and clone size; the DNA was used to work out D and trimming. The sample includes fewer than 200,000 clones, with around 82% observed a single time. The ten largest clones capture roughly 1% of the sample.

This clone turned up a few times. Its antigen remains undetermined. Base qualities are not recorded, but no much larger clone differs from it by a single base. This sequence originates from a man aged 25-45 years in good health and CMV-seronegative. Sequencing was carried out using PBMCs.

In nucleotides, the sequence is TGCGCCAGCAGCTTGATCCCCGATCGCGTCTATGGCTACACCTTC. It translates to CASSLIPDRVYGYTF. The sequence is built from TRBV5-1 and TRBJ1-2, with the D segment identity uncertain. The germline ends are 14 bases apart after V is trimmed by 1 base and J by 4 bases. Spanning cysteine to phenylalanine, the CDR3 consists of 15 amino acids. The only DNA kept is the CDR3, 45 bases in frame from the first base. From a lookup of the germline V gene, CDR1 and CDR2 are SGHRS and YFSETQ.